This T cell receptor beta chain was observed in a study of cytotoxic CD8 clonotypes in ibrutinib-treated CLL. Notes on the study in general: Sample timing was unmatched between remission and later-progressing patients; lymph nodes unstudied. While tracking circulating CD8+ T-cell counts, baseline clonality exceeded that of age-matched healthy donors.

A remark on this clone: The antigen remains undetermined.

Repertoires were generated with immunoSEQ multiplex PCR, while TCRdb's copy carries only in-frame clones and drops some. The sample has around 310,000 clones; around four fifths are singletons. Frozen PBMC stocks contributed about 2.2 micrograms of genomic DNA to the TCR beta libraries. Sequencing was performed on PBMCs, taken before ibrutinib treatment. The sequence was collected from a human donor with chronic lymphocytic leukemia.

The CDR3 loop is CASSPPGSRVYEQYF. CDR3 DNA: TGTGCCAGCTCACCACCCGGCAGCAGAGTCTACGAGCAGTACTTC. This chain links TRBV18 with TRBJ2-7, with unresolved D. The CDR3 length is 15 residues. The V end was cut by 0 bases, the J end by 3 bases, with 12 bases between. Germline lookup yields CDR1 KGHSH and CDR2 LQKENI. Based on the CDR3 plus reference TRBV18 and TRBJ2-7, the full variable domain is NAGVMQNPRHLVRRRGQEARLRCSPMKGHSHVYWYRQLPEEGLKFMVYLQKENIIDESGMPKERFSAEFPKEGPSILRIQQVVRGDSAAYFCASSPPGSRVYEQYFGPGTRLTVT.